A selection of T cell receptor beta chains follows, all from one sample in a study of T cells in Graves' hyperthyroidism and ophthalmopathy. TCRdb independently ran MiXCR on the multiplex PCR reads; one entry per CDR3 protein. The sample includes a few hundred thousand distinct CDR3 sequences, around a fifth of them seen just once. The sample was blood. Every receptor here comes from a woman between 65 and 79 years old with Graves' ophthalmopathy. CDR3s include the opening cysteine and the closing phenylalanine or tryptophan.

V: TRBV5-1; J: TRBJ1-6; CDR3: CASSEHRGLRDSPLHF
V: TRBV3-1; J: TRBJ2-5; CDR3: CASSQDFSGRALGETQYF
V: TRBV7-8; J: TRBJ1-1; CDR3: CASSLHPLEAFF
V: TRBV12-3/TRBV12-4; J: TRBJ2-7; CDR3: CASSWVAEGFYEQYF
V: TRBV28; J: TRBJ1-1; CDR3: CASSFRGRGNTEAFF
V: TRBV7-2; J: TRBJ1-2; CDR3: CASSLWQGGYGYTF
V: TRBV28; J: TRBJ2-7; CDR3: CASSMGLAGVNEQYF
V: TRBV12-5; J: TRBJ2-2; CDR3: CASGLASLAGGPNTGELFF
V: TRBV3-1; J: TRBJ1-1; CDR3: CASSQVEAQEAFF
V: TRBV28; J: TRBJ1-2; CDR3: CASSYQGGMNGYTF
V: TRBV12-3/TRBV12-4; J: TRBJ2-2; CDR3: CASSFTGELFF
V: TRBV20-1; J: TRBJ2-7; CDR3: CSAATSSEQYF
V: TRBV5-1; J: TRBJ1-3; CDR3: CASSLAGRANTIYF
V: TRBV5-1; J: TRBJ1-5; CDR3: CASSLNPGSNQPQHF